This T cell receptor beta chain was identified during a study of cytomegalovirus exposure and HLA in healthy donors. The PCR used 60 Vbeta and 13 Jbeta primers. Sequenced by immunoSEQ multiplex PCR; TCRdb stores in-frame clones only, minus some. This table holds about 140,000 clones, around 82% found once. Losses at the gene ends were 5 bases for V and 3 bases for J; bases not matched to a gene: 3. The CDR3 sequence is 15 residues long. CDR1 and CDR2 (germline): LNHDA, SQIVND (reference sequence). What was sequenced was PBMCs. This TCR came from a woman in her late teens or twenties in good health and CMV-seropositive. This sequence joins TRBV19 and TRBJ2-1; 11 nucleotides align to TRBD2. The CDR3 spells CASSVGLADYNEQFF. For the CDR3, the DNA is TGTGCCAGTAGTGTGGGACTAGCGGACTACAATGAGCAGTTCTTC.